This is a list of T cell receptor beta chains from one sample in a study of OX40 agonist ivuxolimab in advanced cancers. Here immunoSEQ multiplex PCR was the method, and the copy in TCRdb shows in-frame clones only, minus some. The data show 50,000 to 65,000 clones, with roughly 87% seen just once and roughly 3% held by the top ten. Sequences were derived from CD4+ or CD8+ T cells sorted from blood, sampled in a trial of the OX40 agonist ivuxolimab. Every receptor here comes from an adult with an advanced solid tumor such as melanoma, head and neck, liver or kidney cancer. The CDR3 runs from the conserved cysteine through the conserved F or W. A D gene is named only where the DNA matches it firmly. Clone size appears in some rows only: once, few, many, or a class for an expanded clone.

clone_size,d_call,v_call,j_call,cdr3_aa,cdr3_nt
NA,TRBD2,TRBV10-3,TRBJ2-5,CAISDGAGGQGTQYF,TGTGCCATCAGTGACGGAGCGGGAGGGCAAGGGACCCAGTACTTC
few,TRBD2,TRBV4-3,TRBJ2-3,CASSLGLAGGGTQYF,TGCGCCAGCAGCCTGGGACTAGCGGGAGGGGGTACGCAGTATTTT
NA,NA,TRBV11-3,TRBJ2-3,CASSLVGSTDTQYF,TGTGCCAGCAGCTTAGTAGGTAGCACAGATACGCAGTATTTT
NA,TRBD1,TRBV18,TRBJ2-2,CASSPGQGITGELFF,TGTGCCAGCTCCCCGGGACAGGGGATCACCGGGGAGCTGTTTTTT
NA,NA,TRBV28,TRBJ1-2,CASFQDGYTF,TGTGCCAGCTTCCAGGATGGCTACACCTTC
medium-sized,NA,TRBV6-6,TRBJ2-2,CASSYAGQRTGELFF,TGTGCCAGCAGTTATGCCGGACAGAGGACCGGGGAGCTGTTTTTT
NA,NA,TRBV19,TRBJ1-2,CASQVPWTGRSGYTF,TGTGCCAGTCAAGTGCCTTGGACGGGCCGGAGTGGCTACACCTTC
NA,NA,TRBV28,TRBJ1-5,CASNTLPMDPFF,TGTGCCAGCAACACCTTACCCATGGACCCGTTTTTT
NA,NA,TRBV30,TRBJ2-7,CAWSVAPYEQYF,TGTGCCTGGAGTGTAGCCCCCTACGAGCAGTACTTC
NA,NA,TRBV4-3,TRBJ2-7,CASSQDLQGPISYEQYF,TGCGCCAGCAGCCAAGATTTGCAGGGCCCTATTAGTTACGAGCAGTACTTC
NA,TRBD1,TRBV5-4,TRBJ2-1,CASSSYKGGDRSTREQFF,TGTGCCAGCAGCTCTTATAAAGGTGGGGACAGGTCGACGAGAGAGCAGTTCTTC
NA,NA,TRBV6-5,TRBJ1-2,CASTNNNYGYTF,TGTGCCAGCACCAACAATAACTATGGCTACACCTTC
medium-sized,NA,TRBV11-3,TRBJ2-2,CASSLSQGIGELFF,TGTGCCAGCAGCTTATCGCAGGGGATCGGGGAGCTGTTTTTT
NA,NA,TRBV6-6,TRBJ1-5,CASSFDLFSQPQHF,TGTGCCAGCAGTTTCGATCTATTCAGTCAGCCCCAGCATTTT
few,TRBD1,TRBV19,TRBJ1-4,CASSEGALAGGEKLFF,TGTGCCAGTAGTGAGGGGGCTCTCGCCGGTGGTGAAAAACTGTTTTTT
NA,TRBD1,TRBV30,TRBJ2-2,CAWVRQGSTGELFF,TGTGCCTGGGTAAGACAGGGAAGCACCGGGGAGCTGTTTTTT
NA,TRBD1,TRBV9,TRBJ2-5,CASSGDRTDQETQYF,TGTGCCAGCAGCGGGGACAGGACAGACCAAGAGACCCAGTACTTC
NA,NA,TRBV4-1,TRBJ2-5,CASSQQFGQTNQETQYF,TGCGCCAGCAGCCAACAGTTTGGACAGACTAATCAAGAGACCCAGTACTTC
NA,TRBD1,TRBV7-9,TRBJ1-1,CASSPPGTGVPEAFF,TGTGCCAGCAGCCCCCCCGGGACAGGGGTCCCTGAAGCTTTCTTT
NA,TRBD2,TRBV4-1,TRBJ2-1,CASSQELLAGGPGGNEQFF,TGCGCCAGCAGCCAAGAGTTACTAGCGGGAGGGCCGGGTGGCAATGAGCAGTTCTTC
NA,NA,TRBV7-8,TRBJ2-4,CASSLRAKNIQYF,TGTGCCAGCAGCTTGAGAGCCAAAAACATTCAGTACTTC
NA,TRBD1,TRBV2,TRBJ2-7,CASSYGQESSYEQYF,TGTGCCAGCAGTTATGGACAGGAATCCTCCTACGAGCAGTATTTC
NA,NA,TRBV5-5,TRBJ1-1,CASSPRQANTEAFF,TGTGCCAGCAGCCCCCGCCAGGCGAACACTGAAGCTTTCTTT
NA,NA,TRBV6-1,TRBJ2-1,CASNGGYGNEQFF,TGTGCCAGCAATGGGGGCTATGGCAATGAGCAGTTCTTC
NA,NA,TRBV14,TRBJ2-7,CASSLGHPYEQYF,TGTGCCAGCAGCCTCGGACACCCCTACGAGCAGTACTTC
NA,TRBD1,TRBV5-1,TRBJ2-5,CASSRPQGSQETQYF,TGCGCCAGCAGTCGACCACAGGGGTCCCAAGAGACCCAGTACTTC
NA,TRBD2,TRBV7-2,TRBJ2-7,CASSQMGLAAYEQYF,TGTGCCAGCAGCCAAATGGGACTAGCGGCCTACGAGCAGTACTTC
NA,NA,TRBV7-2,TRBJ1-1,CASSPRPRTEAFF,TGTGCCAGCAGCCCACGACCTAGAACTGAAGCTTTCTTT
NA,NA,TRBV19,TRBJ2-3,CASSIRFPSTDTQYF,TGTGCCAGTAGTATTAGGTTCCCTAGCACAGATACGCAGTATTTT
NA,TRBD1,TRBV7-3,TRBJ2-3,CASSMGQANTQYF,TGTGCCAGCAGCATGGGACAGGCAAATACGCAGTATTTT
NA,TRBD1,TRBV29-1,TRBJ2-2,CSVATGGTGELFF,TGCAGCGTAGCAACAGGGGGCACCGGGGAGCTGTTTTTT
NA,TRBD1,TRBV7-3,TRBJ1-1,CASSLSTGVDSEAFF,TGTGCCAGCAGCTTATCGACAGGGGTAGATTCTGAAGCTTTCTTT
NA,TRBD1,TRBV5-5,TRBJ2-5,CASSPRTGAETQYF,TGTGCCAGCAGCCCCCGGACAGGGGCGGAGACCCAGTACTTC
few,NA,TRBV30,TRBJ1-1,CAWSVTANTEAFF,TGTGCCTGGAGTGTGACAGCGAACACTGAAGCTTTCTTT
NA,TRBD2,TRBV7-9,TRBJ2-5,CASSLSGSEEETQYF,TGTGCCAGCAGCCTAAGCGGGAGCGAGGAAGAGACCCAGTACTTC
NA,NA,TRBV4-2,TRBJ2-1,CASSQVRLSSYNEQFF,TGTGCCAGCAGCCAAGTACGACTGAGCTCCTACAATGAGCAGTTCTTC
NA,TRBD1,TRBV6-6,TRBJ2-1,CASRTTGTGGINEQFF,TGTGCCAGCAGGACGACGGGGACAGGGGGGATCAATGAGCAGTTCTTC
NA,NA,TRBV2,TRBJ1-2,CASSEGYGPDGYTF,TGTGCCAGCAGTGAAGGATACGGGCCGGATGGCTACACCTTC
NA,TRBD1,TRBV11-1,TRBJ2-1,CASRNDRGGYNEQFF,TGTGCCAGCAGGAACGACAGGGGGGGATACAATGAGCAGTTCTTC
NA,NA,TRBV6-1,TRBJ2-3,CASSEGSGHTDTQYF,TGTGCCAGCAGTGAAGGGAGCGGGCACACAGATACGCAGTATTTT
NA,NA,TRBV9,TRBJ1-4,CASSVDEGAGEKLFF,TGTGCCAGCAGCGTAGATGAAGGGGCTGGGGAAAAACTGTTTTTT
NA,NA,TRBV5-4,TRBJ2-2,CASSLTSSSTGELFF,TGTGCCAGCAGCTTGACTAGCAGTAGCACCGGGGAGCTGTTTTTT
NA,NA,TRBV6-1,TRBJ1-2,CASSESPTGSNYGYTF,TGTGCCAGCAGTGAATCCCCGACAGGATCTAACTATGGCTACACCTTC
once,TRBD2,TRBV27,TRBJ2-7,CASRGSGRLYEQYF,TGTGCCAGCAGGGGAAGCGGGAGGCTCTACGAGCAGTACTTC
NA,NA,TRBV5-4,TRBJ2-2,CASSLAGTSWRTGELFF,TGTGCCAGCAGCTTGGCCGGAACTAGCTGGAGAACCGGGGAGCTGTTTTTT
NA,NA,TRBV5-1,TRBJ2-1,CASSLVGQGHNEQFF,TGCGCCAGCAGCCTGGTAGGGCAGGGCCACAATGAGCAGTTCTTC
NA,NA,TRBV28,TRBJ1-1,CASTLPAAGNTEAFF,TGTGCCAGCACCTTACCGGCGGCTGGGAACACTGAAGCTTTCTTT
NA,TRBD1,TRBV19,TRBJ2-1,CASSLAGGTYNEQFF,TGTGCCAGTAGTCTCGCAGGGGGAACCTACAATGAGCAGTTCTTC
NA,NA,TRBV6-1,TRBJ1-5,CASSEALGRVGGNQPQHF,TGTGCCAGCAGTGAAGCGCTTGGGCGGGTCGGGGGCAATCAGCCCCAGCATTTT
NA,NA,TRBV7-3,TRBJ2-2,CASSSRKGTGELFF,TGTGCCAGCAGCTCTCGTAAGGGGACCGGGGAGCTGTTTTTT
NA,TRBD1,TRBV18,TRBJ1-5,CASSPQGAGQPQHF,TGTGCCAGCTCACCACAGGGGGCAGGACAGCCCCAGCATTTT